This T cell receptor (beta chain) is drawn from a study of brain T cells in children with intractable seizures (dated by TCRdb to the early 2020s). Background on the whole study: Resected brain tissue from 53 pediatric epilepsy surgery cases was first screened for immune gene transcripts using a NanoString immunology panel. Among the roughly 12 selected surgery cases, pre-surgery blood was additionally sequenced for eight, leaving four cases with brain tissue only. The study at large found these results: Viral specificity was inferred only from CDR3 sequence similarity, and patients' HCMV serostatus was unknown. Because pre- and post-surgery blood were sequenced to different depths, clones absent from the pre-surgery sample may reflect undersampling.

TCR beta chain sequences were generated from genomic DNA using the immunoSEQ assay. The source study handled its data this way. CDR3 sequences not starting with the conserved framework cysteine at position 104 were manually removed. Clonality was calculated as one minus the normalized Shannon's Diversity Index, with values ranging from 0 (maximal diversity) to 1 (oligoclonal). Differences in the frequency of the same CDR3 between samples, such as brain versus blood, were assessed with chi-squared comparison-of-proportions tests. Public clonotypes were found through immuneACCESS searches, while the VDJdb browser was used to judge similarity to known antiviral clonotypes. The table was pulled from immuneACCESS by TCRdb, which kept in-frame rearrangements only. Such tables lose some clones; where checked, under half of the loss comes from unresolved V genes, and the rest has no known cause. That table gives V, J and clone size, and the DNA gave D and trimming. Here the sample has hundreds of thousands of clones; more than 85% occur a single time. The top ten constitute 4.5% to 7% of the sample.

CDR1 and CDR2 are read off the germline V gene as KGHDR and SFDVKD. From the cysteine through the phenylalanine, the CDR3 covers 16 amino acids. Only the CDR3 portion is preserved as DNA: 48 bases, with reading frame beginning at the first base. Relative to germline, V is 3 bases shorter and J is 3 bases shorter, with 15 bases between their ends. Turning to this clone: Its antigen remains undetermined. Within one base of it there is no much larger clone, and no base qualities were kept.

The time point label for this specimen denotes: blood from clinic visit 5 months post-surgery; TSC patient then seizure free. The surgery cases that showed the highest brain T cell transcript signatures were chosen for TCR beta chain sequencing of brain tissue, and of blood when it was available. Patients had been treated with at least one anti-epileptic drug before surgery. TCR-sequenced patients were children with drug-resistant epilepsy due to tuberous sclerosis complex, focal cortical dysplasia, Rasmussen encephalitis or hemimegalencephaly. Bulk genomic DNA was isolated from unsorted brain tissue and whole blood using the Monarch genomic DNA purification kit.

The TCR sequence derives from a boy younger than two with tuberous sclerosis and intractable seizures. Sequenced here: peripheral blood, sampled less than 6 months after surgery. The chain is assembled from TRBV24-1 and TRBJ2-3; tentative D gene TRBD1, with 8 bases matching. The DNA sequence is TGTGCCACCAGTGATCATAACAGGGGGGGGACAGATACGCAGTATTTT. It translates as CATSDHNRGGTDTQYF.